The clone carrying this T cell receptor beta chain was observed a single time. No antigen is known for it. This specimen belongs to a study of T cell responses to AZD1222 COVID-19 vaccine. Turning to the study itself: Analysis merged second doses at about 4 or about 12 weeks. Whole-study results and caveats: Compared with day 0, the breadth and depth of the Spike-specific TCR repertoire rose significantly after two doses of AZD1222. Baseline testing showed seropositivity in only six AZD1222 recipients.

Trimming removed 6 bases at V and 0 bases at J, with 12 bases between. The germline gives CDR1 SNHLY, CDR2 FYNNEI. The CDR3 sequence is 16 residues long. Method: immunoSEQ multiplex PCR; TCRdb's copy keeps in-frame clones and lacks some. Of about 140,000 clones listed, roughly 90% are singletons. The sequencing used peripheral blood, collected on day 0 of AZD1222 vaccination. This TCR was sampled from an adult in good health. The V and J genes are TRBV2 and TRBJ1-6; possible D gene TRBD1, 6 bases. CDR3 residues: CASRADSSSYNSPLHF. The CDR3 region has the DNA TGTGCCAGCAGGGCGGACAGCAGCTCCTATAATTCACCCCTCCACTTT.